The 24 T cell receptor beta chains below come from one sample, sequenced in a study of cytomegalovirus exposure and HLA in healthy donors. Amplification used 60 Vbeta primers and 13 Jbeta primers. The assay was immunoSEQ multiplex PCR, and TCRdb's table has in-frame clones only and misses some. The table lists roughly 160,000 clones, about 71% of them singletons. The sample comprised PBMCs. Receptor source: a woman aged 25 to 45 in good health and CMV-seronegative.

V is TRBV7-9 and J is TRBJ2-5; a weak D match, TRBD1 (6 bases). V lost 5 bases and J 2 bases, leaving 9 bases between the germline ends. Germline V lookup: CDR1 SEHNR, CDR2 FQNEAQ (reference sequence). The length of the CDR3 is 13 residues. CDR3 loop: CASSPTGQETQYF. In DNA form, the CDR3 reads TGTGCCAGCAGCCCCACAGGGCAAGAGACCCAGTACTTC. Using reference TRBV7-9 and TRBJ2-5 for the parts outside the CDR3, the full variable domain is DTGVSQNPRHKITKRGQNVTFRCDPISEHNRLYWYRQTLGQGPEFLTYFQNEAQLEKSRLLSDRFSAERPKGSFSTLEIQRTEQGDSAMYLCASSPTGQETQYFGPGTRLLVL.

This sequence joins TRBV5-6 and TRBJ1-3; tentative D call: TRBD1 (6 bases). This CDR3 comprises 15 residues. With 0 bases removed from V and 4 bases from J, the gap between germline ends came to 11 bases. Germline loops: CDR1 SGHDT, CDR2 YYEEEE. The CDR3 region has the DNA TGTGCCAGCAGCTTGGTACCGGGGGGCGGAAACACCATATATTTT. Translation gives CASSLVPGGGNTIYF.

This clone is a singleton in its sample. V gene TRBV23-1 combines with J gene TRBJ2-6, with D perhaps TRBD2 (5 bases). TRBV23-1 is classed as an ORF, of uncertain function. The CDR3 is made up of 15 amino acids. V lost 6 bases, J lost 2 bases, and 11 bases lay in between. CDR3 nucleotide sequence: TGCGCCAGCAGCCGCGAGGGCACTGGGGCCAACGTCCTGACTTTC. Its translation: CASSREGTGANVLTF.

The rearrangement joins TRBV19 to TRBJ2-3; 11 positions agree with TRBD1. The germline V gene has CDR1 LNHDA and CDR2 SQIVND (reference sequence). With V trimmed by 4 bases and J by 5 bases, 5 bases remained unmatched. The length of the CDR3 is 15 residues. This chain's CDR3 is CASSTPGQGGDTQYF. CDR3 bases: TGTGCCAGTAGTACCCCGGGACAGGGGGGAGATACGCAGTATTTT.

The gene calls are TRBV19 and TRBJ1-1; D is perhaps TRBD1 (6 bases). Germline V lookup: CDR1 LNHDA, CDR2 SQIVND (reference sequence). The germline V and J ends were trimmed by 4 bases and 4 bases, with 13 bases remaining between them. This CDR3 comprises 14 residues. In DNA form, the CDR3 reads TGTGCCAGTAGTACAACAGGGCATTTCACTGAAGCTTTCTTT. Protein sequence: CASSTTGHFTEAFF.

CDR3 bases: TGTGCCACCAGCAGTATTTCCGGGATATATACGACTGAAGCTTTCTTT. Amino acids: CATSSISGIYTTEAFF. This chain connects TRBV15 to TRBJ1-1; D is ambiguous. Trimming removed 3 bases from V and 5 bases from J, with 19 bases in between. This CDR3 spans 16 amino acids. Germline V gene data show CDR1 as LNHNV and CDR2 as YYDKDF (reference sequence).

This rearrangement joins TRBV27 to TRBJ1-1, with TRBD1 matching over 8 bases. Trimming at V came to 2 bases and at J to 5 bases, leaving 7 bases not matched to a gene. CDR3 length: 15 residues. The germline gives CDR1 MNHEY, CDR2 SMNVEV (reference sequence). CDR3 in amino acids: CASSLRTGRRTEAFF. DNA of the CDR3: TGTGCCAGCAGTTTAAGGACAGGGAGGCGGACTGAAGCTTTCTTT.

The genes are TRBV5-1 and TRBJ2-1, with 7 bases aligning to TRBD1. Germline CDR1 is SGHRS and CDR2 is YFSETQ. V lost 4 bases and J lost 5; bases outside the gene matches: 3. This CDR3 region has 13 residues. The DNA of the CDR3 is TGCGCCAGCAGCGAGGGGACAGACAATGAGCAGTTCTTC. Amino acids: CASSEGTDNEQFF.

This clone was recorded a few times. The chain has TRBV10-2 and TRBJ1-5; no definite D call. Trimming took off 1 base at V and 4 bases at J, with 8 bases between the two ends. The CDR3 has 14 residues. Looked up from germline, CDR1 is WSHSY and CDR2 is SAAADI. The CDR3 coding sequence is TGCGCCAGCAGTGAGTTCTATCTGAATCAGCCCCAGCATTTT. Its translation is CASSEFYLNQPQHF.

Written as DNA, the CDR3 is TGTGCCAGCAGCGGGGGGGGCAGTCGGACCTACGAGCAGTACTTC. This codes for CASSGGGSRTYEQYF. This chain links TRBV9 with TRBJ2-7, with D possibly TRBD2 on 7 matching bases. CDR1 is SGDLS and CDR2 is YYNGEE in the germline V gene. The V end was cut by 3 bases, the J end by 2 bases, with 15 bases between. The CDR3 spans 15 residues.

CDR3 region: CASSPDRVNSPLHF. DNA for the CDR3: TGTGCCAGCAGCCCAGACAGGGTTAATTCACCCCTCCACTTT. The chain employs TRBV7-6 and TRBJ1-6; 7 nucleotides match TRBD1. V was clipped by 5 bases and J by 6 bases; unmatched bases: 4. Germline CDR1 and CDR2: SGHVS and FNYEAQ. The CDR3 loop spans 14 amino acids.

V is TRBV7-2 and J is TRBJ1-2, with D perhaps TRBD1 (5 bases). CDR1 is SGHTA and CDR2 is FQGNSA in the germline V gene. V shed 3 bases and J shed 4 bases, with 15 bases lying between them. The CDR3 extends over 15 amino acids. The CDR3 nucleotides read TGTGCCAGCAGCTTGACAGCATCAAGTGGCTATGGCTACACCTTC. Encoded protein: CASSLTASSGYGYTF.

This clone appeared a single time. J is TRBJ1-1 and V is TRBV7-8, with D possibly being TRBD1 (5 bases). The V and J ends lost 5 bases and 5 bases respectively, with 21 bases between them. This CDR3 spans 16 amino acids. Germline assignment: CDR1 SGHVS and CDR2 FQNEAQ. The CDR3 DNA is TGTGCCAGCAGCATACCGGGACTAAGTTTGAGAACTGAAGCTTTCTTT. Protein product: CASSIPGLSLRTEAFF.

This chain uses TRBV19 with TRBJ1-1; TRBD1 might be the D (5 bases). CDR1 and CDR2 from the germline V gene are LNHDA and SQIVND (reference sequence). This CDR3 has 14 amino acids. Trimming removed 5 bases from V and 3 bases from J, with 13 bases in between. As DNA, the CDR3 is TGTGCCAGTAGTCCCTTTGGAGGGGACACTGAAGCTTTCTTT. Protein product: CASSPFGGDTEAFF. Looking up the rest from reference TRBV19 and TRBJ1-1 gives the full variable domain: DGGITQSPKYLFRKEGQNVTLSCEQNLNHDAMYWYRQDPGQGLRLIYYSQIVNDFQKGDIAEGYSVSREKKESFPLTVTSAQKNPTAFYLCASSPFGGDTEAFFGQGTRLTVV.

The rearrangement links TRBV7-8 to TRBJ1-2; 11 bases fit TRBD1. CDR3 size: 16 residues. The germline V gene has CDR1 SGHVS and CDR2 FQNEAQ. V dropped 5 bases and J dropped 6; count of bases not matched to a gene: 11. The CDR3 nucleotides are TGTGCCAGCAGCACATTACCGGGACAGGGGGTTCATGGCTACACCTTC. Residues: CASSTLPGQGVHGYTF.

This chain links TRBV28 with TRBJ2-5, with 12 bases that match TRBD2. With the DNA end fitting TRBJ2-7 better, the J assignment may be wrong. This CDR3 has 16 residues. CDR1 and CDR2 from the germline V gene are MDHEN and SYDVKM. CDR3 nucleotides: TGTGCCAGCAGGCCAGCTAGCGGGAGGGGGTCCTACGAGCAGTACTTC. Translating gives CASRPASGRGSYEQYF.

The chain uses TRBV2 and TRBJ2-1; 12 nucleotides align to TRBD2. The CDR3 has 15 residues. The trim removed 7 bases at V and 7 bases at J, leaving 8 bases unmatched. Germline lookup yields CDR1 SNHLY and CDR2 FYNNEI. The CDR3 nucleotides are TGTGCCAGCACCAAACTAGCGGGAGGTGTTAATGAGCAGTTCTTC. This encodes CASTKLAGGVNEQFF.

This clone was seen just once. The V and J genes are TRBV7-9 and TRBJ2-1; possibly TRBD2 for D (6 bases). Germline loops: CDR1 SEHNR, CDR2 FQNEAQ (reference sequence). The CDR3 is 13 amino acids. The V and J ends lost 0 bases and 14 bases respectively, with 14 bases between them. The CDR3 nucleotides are TGTGCCAGCAGCTTAGCTGGAGGGGCGCTGAAGTTCTTC. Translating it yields CASSLAGGALKFF.

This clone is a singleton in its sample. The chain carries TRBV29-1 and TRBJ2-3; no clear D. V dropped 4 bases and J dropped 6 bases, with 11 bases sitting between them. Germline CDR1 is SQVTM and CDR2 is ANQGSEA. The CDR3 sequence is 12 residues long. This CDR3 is CSVGVSLDTQYF. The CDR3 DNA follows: TGCAGCGTTGGTGTGTCCTTGGATACGCAGTATTTT.

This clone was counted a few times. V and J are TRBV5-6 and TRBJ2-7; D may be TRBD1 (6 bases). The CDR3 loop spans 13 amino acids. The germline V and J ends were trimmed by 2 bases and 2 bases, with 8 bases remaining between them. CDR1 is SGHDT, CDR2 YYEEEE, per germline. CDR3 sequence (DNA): TGTGCCAGCAGCTTACAGGGACCCTACGAGCAGTACTTC. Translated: CASSLQGPYEQYF.

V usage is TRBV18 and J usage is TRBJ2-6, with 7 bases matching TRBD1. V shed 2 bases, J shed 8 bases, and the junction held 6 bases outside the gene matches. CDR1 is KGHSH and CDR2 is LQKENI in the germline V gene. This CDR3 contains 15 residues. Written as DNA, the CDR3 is TGTGCCAGCTCACCAGAGAGACAGGGATCCAACGTCCTGACTTTC. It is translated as CASSPERQGSNVLTF. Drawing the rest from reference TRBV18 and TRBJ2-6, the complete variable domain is NAGVMQNPRHLVRRRGQEARLRCSPMKGHSHVYWYRQLPEEGLKFMVYLQKENIIDESGMPKERFSAEFPKEGPSILRIQQVVRGDSAAYFCASSPERQGSNVLTFGAGSRLTVL.

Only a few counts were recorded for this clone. CDR3 residues: CASSTTGGENTIYF. The CDR3 DNA reads TGTGCCAGCAGCACCACAGGGGGCGAAAACACCATATATTTT. The genes are TRBV9 and TRBJ1-3; 9 positions agree with TRBD1. Germline V lookup: CDR1 SGDLS, CDR2 YYNGEE. J lost 6 bases, V lost 4 bases, and 5 bases had no gene match. The CDR3 loop spans 14 amino acids.

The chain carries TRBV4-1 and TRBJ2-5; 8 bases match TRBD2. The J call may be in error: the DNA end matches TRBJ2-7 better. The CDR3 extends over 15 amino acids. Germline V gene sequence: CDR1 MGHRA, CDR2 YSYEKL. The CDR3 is CASSQHGGADNEQYF. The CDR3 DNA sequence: TGCGCCAGCAGCCAACACGGGGGGGCTGACAACGAGCAGTACTTC.

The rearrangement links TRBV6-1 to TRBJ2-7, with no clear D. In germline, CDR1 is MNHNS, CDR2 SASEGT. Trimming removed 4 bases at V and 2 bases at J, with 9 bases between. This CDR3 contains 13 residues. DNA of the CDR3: TGTGCCAGCAGTGTCGGCGGAACCTACGAGCAGTACTTC. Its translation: CASSVGGTYEQYF.